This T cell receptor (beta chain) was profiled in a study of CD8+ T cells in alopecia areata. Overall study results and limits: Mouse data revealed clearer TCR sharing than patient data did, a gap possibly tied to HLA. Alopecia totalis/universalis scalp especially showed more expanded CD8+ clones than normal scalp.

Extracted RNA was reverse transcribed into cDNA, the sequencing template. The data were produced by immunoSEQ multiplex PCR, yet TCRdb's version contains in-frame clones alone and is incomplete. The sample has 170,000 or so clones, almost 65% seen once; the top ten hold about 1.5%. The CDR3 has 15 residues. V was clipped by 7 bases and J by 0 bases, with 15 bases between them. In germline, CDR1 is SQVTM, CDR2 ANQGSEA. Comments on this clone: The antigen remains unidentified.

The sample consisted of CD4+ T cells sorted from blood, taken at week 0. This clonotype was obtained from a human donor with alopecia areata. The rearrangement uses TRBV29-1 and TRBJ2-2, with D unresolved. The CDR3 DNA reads TGCAGCGCTGCGGTAGGGCCGTCGAACACCGGGGAGCTGTTTTTT. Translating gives CSAAVGPSNTGELFF.